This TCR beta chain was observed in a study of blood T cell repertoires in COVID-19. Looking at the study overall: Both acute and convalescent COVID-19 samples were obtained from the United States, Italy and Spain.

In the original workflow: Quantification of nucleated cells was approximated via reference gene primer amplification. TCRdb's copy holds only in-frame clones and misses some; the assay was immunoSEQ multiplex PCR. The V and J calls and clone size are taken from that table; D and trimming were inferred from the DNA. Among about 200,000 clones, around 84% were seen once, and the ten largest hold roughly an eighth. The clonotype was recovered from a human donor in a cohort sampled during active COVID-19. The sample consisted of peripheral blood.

The CDR3 region is CASSPGIAGGEQFF. The DNA for the CDR3 is TGCGCCAGCAGCCCGGGTATCGCGGGAGGAGAGCAGTTCTTC. The rearrangement joins TRBV5-1 to TRBJ2-1; 8 bases map to TRBD2. The V segment lost 4 bases and the J segment 10 bases; nucleotides outside the gene matches: 10. Germline loops: CDR1 SGHRS, CDR2 YFSETQ. CDR3 length: 14 residues.